This T cell receptor (beta chain) is drawn from a study of beta chain features in type 1 diabetes (dated by TCRdb to the late 2010s). Some background on the complete study: Mean age, gender distribution, total cell number and subset yield were not different between patients and healthy donors. A total of over 90,000,000 sorted cells were examined across all samples, and a strong correlation was observed between cell number per subset and RNA yield. The study compared the TCRB repertoires of sorted circulating CD4+ T cell subsets in recently diagnosed type 1 diabetes patients with those in matched healthy donors. Whereas all 28 donors provided naive and central memory subsets, regulatory and stem cell-like memory subsets were isolated from just 8 patients and about 8 healthy donors.

The entire amount of isolated RNA was reverse transcribed using the High Capacity cDNA Reverse Transcription Kit, so the sequenced TCRB transcripts were expressed ones. Deep immunoSEQ sequencing was applied to naive, central memory and regulatory T cell samples, giving an average of around 3.8 million total reads per sample. Sorted cells were lysed in RLT buffer and RNA was extracted with DNase-treated RNeasy Micro or Mini kits, depending on cell number. Each cell subset was processed separately to prevent cross-contamination, with patient and healthy donor samples processed together. Using the immunoSEQ multiplex PCR, TCRB sequences were amplified from cDNA into 87-bp fragments spanning the CDR3 region. Sequencing of the amplicons was done on the Illumina HiSeq platform. The authors processed their data as follows. PCR bias was computationally corrected using synthetic template baselines, reads within Hamming distance 2 were collapsed, and singletons that could not be merged were discarded. Reads were aligned against IMGT to assign V, D and J genes, CDR3 length and insertions or deletions at six rearrangement sites. Within each subset, clonotype counts were normalized to sorted cell number, after which true diversity and Gini coefficients were computed with the tcR R package. Repertoire sharing was quantified using the overlap coefficient calculated on TCRB nucleotide sequences. Out-of-frame TCRB sequences from naive cells were analyzed to stand in for the pre-selection repertoire. In its TCRdb copy, this immuneACCESS table keeps in-frame sequences only and misses some clones. Where compared with another copy, unresolved V genes explain less than half of these, and the others have no known cause. From that table come the V and J calls and clone size; the DNA was used to work out D and trimming. This sample has more than 300,000 clones in its table, and roughly 16% of those were observed once. The ten largest account for under 0.02% of the sample.

Paper-wide results and their limitations: A moderate but significant shortening of TCRB CDR3 length was observed in type 1 diabetes patients in all four CD4+ subsets. PCR may preferentially amplify shorter templates, but because patient and control samples were amplified and corrected together, any resulting skew would affect both groups equally. Patients with type 1 diabetes made fewer insertions and deleted more nucleotides at VDJ recombination sites, implying thymic rearrangement abnormalities. Only small numbers of individuals were included in the HLA sub-analyses, which left unresolved whether HLA type had any influence on TCRB rearrangement. Naive, central memory and regulatory TCRB repertoires appeared to be more similar among patients than among healthy donors. Sequencing cDNA rather than genomic DNA could over-represent highly expressing activated cells, although activation and CD3 levels did not differ between groups.

Each donor gave one peripheral blood draw, roughly 110 mL on average, collected into heparinised tubes. A BD FACSAria II and a panel including CD45RO, CCR7, CD25, CD127, CD95 and CD27 were used to sort naive, central memory, regulatory and stem cell-like memory CD4+ T cells. All sorted populations exceeded 95% purity. PBMCs were isolated right away by Lymphoprep density gradient centrifugation and were stained directly, without culture. So that batch effects would be minimized, each experiment stained and sorted samples in pairs, pairing one healthy donor with one patient. Cut back by 4 bases and 5 bases, the V and J ends lie 17 bases apart. Based on the germline V gene, the CDR1 and CDR2 sequences are SGHDN and FVKESK. The CDR3 sequence holds 15 residues, the cysteine and phenylalanine included. The retained sequence is limited to the CDR3, 45 bases, with the frame set at the first base. For this clone: Its antigen remains unidentified. Base qualities are not provided; no much larger clone lies one nucleotide away.

This clonotype was obtained from a woman aged 18-35 years in good health. The sample consisted of naive CD4+ T cells from blood. Taken with the paper, the label for cell subset or site translates to: true naive CD4+ T cells. Rearrangement joined TRBV14 to TRBJ2-5; tentative D gene TRBD2, with 6 bases matching. The DNA is as follows: TGTGCCAGCAGCCGGGGTAGCGGCCTGGGGGAGACCCAGTACTTC. Its protein reads: CASSRGSGLGETQYF.